Listed here is a single T cell receptor (beta chain). Which antigen it targets is not known. The sample holds no much larger clone one base away, and base qualities are not on file. Spanning cysteine to phenylalanine, the CDR3 consists of 16 amino acids. The entry retains the CDR3 DNA only, 48 bases that are in frame from base 1. CDR1 SGHAT and CDR2 FQNNGV are derived from the germline V gene. V loses 4 bases of germline sequence and J loses 7 bases, and the interval between the two ends is 22 bases. Libraries were constructed by the immunoSEQ multiplex PCR assay. A mixture of 60 forward primers for TCR Vbeta segments and 13 reverse primers for TCR Jbeta segments was used in the multiplex PCR. Amplification of the CDR3 region of rearranged TCR beta genes was performed with a multiplex PCR assay on genomic DNA. The Illumina HiSeq System was used to sequence the amplified TCR beta libraries as 87-base-pair reads. Regarding the original processing steps: In a later analysis, some 80 million unique TCR beta chains were counted across the approximately 670 repertoires, and roughly 11 million of these chains were shared by at least two donors. Raw reads were error-corrected and collapsed into unique sequences with a nearest-neighbor algorithm that merged closely related sequences to remove PCR and sequencing errors. CDR3 sequences were aligned to IMGT reference sequences to assign V, D and J gene segments. Each retained sequence needed at least a six-nucleotide match to both a V gene segment and a J gene segment. A rearrangement was called productive if the CDR3 had no stop codons and remained in frame with V and J, and every other rearrangement was called non-productive. Following IMGT convention, CDR3 was defined as the stretch from the second conserved V-encoded cysteine up to the conserved J-encoded phenylalanine. Sequences without an unambiguous match to a single V gene segment were excluded from the earlier analysis of several hundred of the donors. An earlier analysis of a few hundred of the donors called V segments functional above 56.7% productive rearrangements and segregating when the between-donor standard deviation exceeded 5%. A statistical classification framework was built for diagnosing cytomegalovirus status from the catalog of TCR beta chain sequences. In a later analysis, V and J genes were assigned by comparing TCR nucleotide sequences against IMGT/GENE-DB human TR gene sequences. Using the TCRdist pipeline, a later analysis assigned CDR3 sequences along with most-parsimonious VDJ recombination scenarios. In a later analysis, every TCR beta chain was defined by the combination of its CDR3 amino acid sequence and its V-gene family, and reads without a unique V-gene family were dropped. A later analysis removed 592 highly shared, low-generation-probability nucleotide sequences to deal with suspected cross-contamination and a sequencing artifact. In a later analysis, a clonal expansion index was calculated for each public chain from normalized within-repertoire ranks of inferred template counts. In a later analysis, generation probabilities were computed using a VDJ recombination model fitted to out-of-frame rearrangements, and the results were checked against IGoR. In a later analysis, hypergeometric tests were used to score TCR-TCR, TCR-HLA and TCR-CMV co-occurrence, with a repertoire-size bias correction applied to TCR pairs. In a later analysis, false discovery rates were estimated by permuting HLA or CMV assignments 20 times. In a later analysis, co-occurring TCRs were grouped with DBSCAN, and TCRdist sequence similarity was added when clustering was performed within HLA-allele-positive subsets. For co-occurrence clustering, repertoires with fewer than 30,000 or more than 120,000 public chains were excluded, along with four to six repertoires with anomalous nucleotide sharing. TCRdb obtained this table from immuneACCESS and retained in-frame rearrangements with V and J assigned. These tables miss some clones; where compared with another copy, unresolved V genes account for less than half of the shortfall, and the remainder is unexplained. The V and J calls and the clone size are those of that table, but D and trimming were determined from the DNA. The sample contains about 140,000 clones, approximately 79% of them found a single time. About 1.2% of the sample goes to the ten largest clones.

The data stem from a study of cytomegalovirus exposure and HLA in healthy donors (dated by TCRdb to the late 2010s). Notes on the research overall: In an earlier analysis of 587 of the donors, around 300 Gb of sequence data and 95 million to 130 million unique TCR beta sequences from 150 million to 200 million T cells were reported. Of the 300 to 500 genotyped donors, 80% to 90% were placed in the genetic ancestry cluster associated with self-reported Caucasian donors. HLA typing included class I and class II loci at four-digit resolution. The T cell repertoires of some 700 subjects were profiled by immunosequencing and related to cytomegalovirus serostatus. Roughly 310 gigabases of sequencing data and around 87 million unique TCR sequences were included in an early release covering around 600 HLA-typed donors. Roughly 5 DR-DQ haplotypes were handled as single units for association and clustering, since linkage in the cohort was strong. To decide whether each TCR beta V gene segment behaved as functional or pseudogenic, an earlier analysis of some 600 of the donors relied on high-throughput TCR beta sequencing. The number of typed donors differed by locus: roughly 629-640 for A, B, C, DRB1 and DQB1; approximately 520 for DQA1; 606 for DPA1; and some 430 for DPB1. Every repertoire in the discovery cohort had been generated on one and the same sequencing platform. In addition to the first cohort of 500 to 850 subjects, a separate validation cohort of approximately 110 different subjects was used. In a later genetic analysis, genome-wide SNP genotypes for about 55% of the roughly 700 donors were used, and that subset was treated as a discovery cohort. On average, about 200,000 unique TCR beta nucleotide sequences were sequenced per donor among roughly 430 genotyped donors of the cohort, with approximately 18% of those sequences being non-productive. A later analysis re-examined previously published TCR beta repertoires from several hundred donors and added high-resolution HLA genotyping to investigate patterns of TCR occurrence. The later analysis used no new phenotypic data to find candidate immune exposures, relying instead on TCR beta sequences and their occurrence across donors. Alongside the repertoire data, information on donor age, sex, ethnicity and CMV serostatus was compiled. The study aimed to test whether cataloging public T cell receptors could reveal signatures of past pathogen exposure. High-throughput TCR immunosequencing, statistical association of individual TCRs with disease status, and machine learning were combined to predict cytomegalovirus infection status.

In total, more than 500 healthy bone marrow donors made up the cohort. Cohort members were all nominally healthy when sampled, although unrecorded immune exposures were likely present. The donor was CMV seronegative and was included in the group of a few hundred seronegative cohort members. Each donor provided a peripheral blood sample, and peripheral blood mononuclear cells were used for TCR beta sequencing. Genomic DNA was extracted from the blood cell samples with the Qiagen DNeasy Blood Extraction Kit. What the work shows at the level of the full study, not this receptor alone: The classifier was reported to diagnose cytomegalovirus status with high specificity and sensitivity in both the original cohort and the validation cohort. Because the 87-base-pair reads could not distinguish some IMGT-functional V segments, including TRBV6-2 and TRBV6-3, those segments were excluded. CMV serostatus was the only immune exposure information available for the cohort. Compared with equally common non-associated chains, HLA-associated TCR beta chains in a later analysis were more clonally expanded and had lower generation probabilities. The authors suggested that the approach could potentially be generalized to other disease states and immunological phenotypes. At a false discovery rate of 0.05, a later analysis linked fewer than 20,000 TCR beta sequences to specific HLA alleles. Compared with the approximately 710-donor mean, donors in an Asian-associated ancestry cluster had fewer N-insertions in productive TCRs, according to a later genetic analysis. Correlated functional status among segregating V segments might be attributable to linkage disequilibrium, but an unknown experimental factor could not be ruled out. A further reported finding was that TCR beta sequences accurately predicted the HLA-A and HLA-B alleles for most subjects in the first cohort. Several of the top co-occurrence clusters appeared to be linked to parvovirus B19, influenza, CMV and Epstein-Barr virus, according to a later analysis. An association between a missense DCLRE1C variant and V-gene and J-gene trimming of TCR beta chains was found in a later genetic analysis and replicated in an independent cohort. The presence/absence analyses assumed that sequencing depth was roughly uniform across donors, and that assumption may not be true. A cluster of highly shared sequence variants was judged likely to represent a technical artifact of the sequencing pipeline. When HLA alleles, especially DR and DQ, strongly co-occurred, attributing TCR associations to individual alleles was difficult. Seventeen rarely observed V segments, including chromosome 9 orphons, were excluded from the earlier analysis of almost 600 of the donors because counts were too low. Most TCR sequences were seen in very few donors, while some public TCRs were found in many individuals. In this cohort, only TCR beta chains were sequenced, and detectable features were limited by the absence of alpha or paired-chain data. According to a later analysis, TCR association rates differed among HLA loci, with DRB1 alleles showing the most associated TCRs and HLA-C alleles showing the fewest. In vitro tests confirmed that three of the cytomegalovirus-associated TCR beta chains recognize cytomegalovirus antigens. A total of 150 or so TCR beta chains were listed by the study as associated with cytomegalovirus. An earlier analysis of approximately 590 of the donors showed that most TCR beta V segments appeared in productive rearrangements either about 90% or about 30% of the time, which broadly matched IMGT annotations. Most CMV-associated TCR beta chains appeared to be HLA-restricted in a later analysis, and the HLA associations seemed to be driven largely by CMV exposure. Because HLA typing was unavailable for some donors at each locus, only the typed subset was used in association tests.

The clonotype comes from a female donor in good health and CMV-seronegative. The chain was built from TRBV11-2 and TRBJ1-2, and TRBD1 may be the D gene, going by 6 matching bases. The specimen was PBMCs. The CDR3 protein sequence reads: CASSSGLRDTIFGYTF. The sequenced DNA: TGTGCCAGCAGCTCCGGGCTACGGGACACCATATTTGGCTACACCTTC. This CDR3, with the reference TRBV11-2 and TRBJ1-2 proteins standing in past its ends, gives the full variable domain EAGVAQSPRYKIIEKRQSVAFWCNPISGHATLYWYQQILGQGPKLLIQFQNNGVVDDSQLPKDRFSAERLKGVDSTLKIQPAKLEDSAVYLCASSSGLRDTIFGYTFGSGTRLTVV.